This TCR beta chain was recorded in a study of HIV-infected patients and healthy controls. Study-wide findings and caveats: Diversity differences between study cohorts were not due to their slight age and sex differences. Comparisons were complicated because patients and controls had unequal numbers of distinct sequences. CMV-associated CDR3s mostly grew nonsignificantly during therapy, while HIV-associated CDR3s declined significantly.

Trimming removed 2 bases at V and 1 base at J, with 14 bases between. CDR3 size: 16 residues. This clonotype was counted many times. Its target is unknown. About 450 ng RNA was reverse transcribed with alpha and beta constant-region primers. Separate chain-specific third strand synthesis with multiplexing indices produced the alpha and beta libraries. Using its own MiXCR run on the 5' RACE reads, TCRdb lists one record per CDR3 protein. The table lists about 15,000 distinct CDR3 sequences, roughly 7.6% of them singletons, with 6.5% to 9.5% in the top ten. The repertoire came from unfractionated whole blood and reflected all unsorted peripheral T cells. The RNA source was an approximately 2.6 ml peripheral blood draw.

The rearrangement uses TRBV12-3 or TRBV12-4 and TRBJ1-1, with a tentative D call TRBD1 (5 bases). Material: blood. This sequence originates from an adult in good health. The CDR3 loop reads CASSLLPQGGNTEAFF. The CDR3 nucleotides are TGTGCCAGCAGTTTATTGCCCCAGGGTGGGAACACTGAAGCTTTCTTT.